The present T cell receptor (beta chain) was sequenced within a study of Ad26.COV2.S vaccination and SARS-CoV-2 variants. Study details: Ad26.COV2.S was injected intramuscularly once or twice, 56 days apart. Study outcomes and limitations: The TCR-based breadth and depth measures might underestimate overall T cell responses. Vaccine and placebo groups showed comparable non-spike TCR breadth. Compared with placebo recipients, vaccine recipients had higher spike-specific TCR breadth.

Trimming cost V 7 bases and J 7 bases; bases outside gene matches: 9. Germline V gene data show CDR1 as MNHEY and CDR2 as SMNVEV (reference sequence). The CDR3 consists of 14 residues. For this clone: Its matching antigen is unknown.

Using immunoSEQ multiplex PCR, the repertoire was profiled, and TCRdb retains in-frame clones only, with some absent. The sample consists of roughly 700,000 clones, roughly 90% of them appearing once. Noted treatment: 15 to 20 received Ad26.COV2.S at low or high dose, single or two shots; roughly five received placebo; per-sample allocation not given. Material that was analyzed had been drawn on day 63 after the first vaccine or placebo injection. This clonotype was sampled from a person aged 18-60 years who received the Ad26.COV2.S COVID-19 vaccine or a placebo. This chain joins TRBV27 and TRBJ2-1, with 8 bases aligning to TRBD1. This specimen consisted of peripheral blood, obtained in a trial of Ad26.COV2.S vaccine versus placebo. The CDR3 DNA reads TGTGCCAGCACCCTCGACAGGGGCGGGAATGAGCAGTTCTTC. Protein product: CASTLDRGGNEQFF.